The next 8 T cell receptor beta chains were all read from a single sample in a study of T cell responses to AZD1222 COVID-19 vaccine. Using immunoSEQ multiplex PCR, the repertoire was profiled, and TCRdb retains in-frame clones only, with some absent. Among over 150,000 clones, roughly 90% were seen once, and the ten largest hold roughly 4%. The sample here was peripheral blood, taken 28 days after the second AZD1222 dose. The receptor set was obtained from an adult who received the AZD1222 COVID-19 vaccine.

The CDR3 is CASSPRSAGYYYGYTF. CDR3 in DNA: TGTGCCAGCAGCCCAAGGAGTGCCGGTTACTACTATGGCTACACCTTC. The rearrangement links TRBV3-1 (or the pseudogene TRBV3-2) to TRBJ1-2, with D unresolved. This CDR3 is built from 16 residues. Germline CDR1 reads LGHDT; CDR2 reads YNNKEL (reference sequence). Trimming left V 4 bases short and J 3 bases short, with 18 bases between.

The V call is TRBV29-1, the J call TRBJ2-1; 11 bases fit TRBD2. From germline, CDR1 is SQVTM and CDR2 ANQGSEA. V was clipped by 6 bases and J by 8 bases; unmatched bases: 6. This CDR3 comprises 13 residues. The CDR3 DNA reads as TGCAGCGTACCGACTAGCGGGGACTATGAGCAGTTCTTC. As protein: CSVPTSGDYEQFF.

This chain links TRBV19 with TRBJ2-7; TRBD1 aligns across 12 bases. Looked up from germline, CDR1 is LNHDA and CDR2 is SQIVND (reference sequence). V lost 6 bases, J lost 6 bases, and 3 bases stayed unmatched. The CDR3 length is 13 residues. Written as DNA, the CDR3 is TGTGCCAGTAGAGGGACAGGGGGCTTCGAGCAGTACTTC. Amino acids: CASRGTGGFEQYF.

V is TRBV6-2 or TRBV6-3 and J is TRBJ1-1; D is uncertain. The CDR3 is made up of 13 amino acids. Germline values: CDR1 MNHEY, CDR2 SVGEGT. The ends were cut back, 1 base at V and 0 bases at J, with 3 bases in the middle. CDR3: CASSYWVNTEAFF. CDR3 DNA sequence: TGTGCCAGCAGTTACTGGGTGAACACTGAAGCTTTCTTT.

V gene TRBV2 combines with J gene TRBJ2-5; D gene uncertain. The V and J ends lost 7 bases and 6 bases respectively, with 21 bases between them. The CDR3 sequence is 15 residues long. Germline values: CDR1 SNHLY, CDR2 FYNNEI. CDR3 region: CASINIGDLKQTQYF. The CDR3 nucleotides read TGTGCCAGCATTAATATCGGTGACCTTAAGCAGACCCAGTACTTC. Supplemented by reference TRBV2 and TRBJ2-5, the full variable domain reads EPEVTQTPSHQVTQMGQEVILRCVPISNHLYFYWYRQILGQKVEFLVSFYNNEISEKSEIFDDQFSVERPDGSNFTLKIRSTKLEDSAMYFCASINIGDLKQTQYFGPGTRLLVL.

The CDR3, as DNA: TGTGCCAGCAGCCAAGTAGACAGCATGAACACTGAAGCTTTCTTT. Its protein product is CASSQVDSMNTEAFF. The chain combines TRBV3-1 (or the pseudogene TRBV3-2) with TRBJ1-1, with D perhaps matching TRBD1 (5 bases). The CDR3 spans 15 residues. CDR1 is LGHDT, CDR2 YNNKEL, per germline (reference sequence). The V gene lost 1 base and the J gene lost 0 bases, with 9 bases spanning the gap.

Of note for this clone: This sample includes further DNA sequences coding for the same CDR3. This chain connects TRBV7-2 to TRBJ1-1; a weak D match, TRBD1 (6 bases). The ends were cut back, 3 bases at V and 7 bases at J, with 12 bases in the middle. The germline CDR1 and CDR2 sequences are SGHTA and FQGNSA. CDR3 size: 13 residues. The CDR3 sequence: CASSLGRGSEAFF. DNA for the CDR3: TGTGCCAGCAGCTTGGGCAGGGGCAGTGAAGCTTTCTTT.

The rearrangement uses TRBV6-6 and TRBJ1-5; D is undetermined. The germline V and J ends were trimmed by 2 bases and 6 bases, with 5 bases remaining between them. Per the germline V gene, CDR1 is MNHNY and CDR2 is SVGAGI (reference sequence). The CDR3 sequence is 12 residues long. CDR3 in DNA: TGTGCCAGCAGTTACGATGTTCAGCCCCAGCATTTT. Protein: CASSYDVQPQHF.